The 29 T cell receptor beta chains listed next were all sequenced from one sample in a study of blood T cell repertoires in COVID-19. Clones were sequenced by immunoSEQ multiplex PCR, and TCRdb holds only the in-frame ones, with some missing. The profile shows 200,000 to 250,000 clones, more than 75% of them singletons. The sample comprised peripheral blood. All receptors derive from a human donor in a cohort sampled during active COVID-19.

V and J are TRBV5-1 and TRBJ2-3; D might be TRBD2 (6 bases). Trimming took off 0 bases at V and 5 bases at J, with 13 bases between the two ends. This CDR3 comprises 15 residues. Per the germline V gene, CDR1 is SGHRS and CDR2 is YFSETQ. This CDR3 reads CASSLGLDGKDTQYF. The CDR3 nucleotides read TGCGCCAGCAGCTTGGGACTAGATGGAAAAGATACGCAGTATTTT.

This clone appeared a few times. The chain employs TRBV7-3 and TRBJ1-1; D unresolved. CDR3 length: 14 amino acids. V lost 4 bases to trimming and J lost 0 bases, with 9 bases between them. Germline V CDR1 and CDR2: SGHTA, FQGTGA. The CDR3 DNA sequence: TGTGCCAGCAGCTCCTCGGGAGTGAACACTGAAGCTTTCTTT. It specifies CASSSSGVNTEAFF.

The chain combines TRBV5-4 with TRBJ1-2; TRBD1 agrees at 9 bases. After removal of 1 base from V and 8 bases from J, the junction contained 9 bases not matched to a gene. The CDR3 runs to 15 residues. CDR1 and CDR2 from the germline V gene are SGHNT and YYREEE (reference sequence). The CDR3 region has the DNA TGTGCCAGCAGCTTGCAAGAGACAGGGGGGTTCGGCTACACCTTC. Translation gives CASSLQETGGFGYTF.

The gene calls are TRBV6-6 and TRBJ1-2; no firm D call. The length of the CDR3 is 16 residues. Germline CDR1 and CDR2: MNHNY and SVGAGI (reference sequence). With 4 bases removed from V and 2 bases from J, the gap between germline ends came to 17 bases. In DNA, the CDR3 is TGTGCCAGCAGTTCCCTGCGCCCCGGAGGGAACTATGGCTACACCTTC. Encoded protein: CASSSLRPGGNYGYTF.

V is TRBV5-1 and J is TRBJ2-1; TRBD2 might be the D (7 bases). Trimming cost V 1 base and J 4 bases, with 15 bases left between them. From germline, CDR1 is SGHRS and CDR2 YFSETQ. The CDR3 length is 16 residues. DNA of the CDR3: TGCGCCAGCAGCTTGCAGGTGGGGGGGCGATACAATGAGCAGTTCTTC. Protein product: CASSLQVGGRYNEQFF.

The chain links TRBV19 to TRBJ1-1, with a possible D match to TRBD1 (6 bases). V lost 5 bases, J lost 7 bases, and 14 bases lay in between. The CDR3 is made up of 13 amino acids. Germline V gene sequence: CDR1 LNHDA, CDR2 SQIVND (reference sequence). This CDR3 is CASSEQGINEAFF. In DNA form, the CDR3 reads TGTGCCAGTAGTGAACAGGGAATTAATGAAGCTTTCTTT. Together with reference TRBV19 and TRBJ1-1, the CDR3 gives the full variable domain: DGGITQSPKYLFRKEGQNVTLSCEQNLNHDAMYWYRQDPGQGLRLIYYSQIVNDFQKGDIAEGYSVSREKKESFPLTVTSAQKNPTAFYLCASSEQGINEAFFGQGTRLTVV.

This clone was found once. The genes are TRBV19 and TRBJ1-6, with a weak D call TRBD1 (6 bases). The CDR3 has 16 residues. Between the trimmed V and J ends, which lost 2 bases and 7 bases, there was a span of 15 bases. The germline CDR1 and CDR2 sequences are LNHDA and SQIVND (reference sequence). The CDR3 here is CASSITGIRTNSPLHF. The CDR3 DNA is TGTGCCAGTAGTATAACAGGGATTAGGACCAATTCACCCCTCCACTTT.

V gene TRBV4-3 combines with J gene TRBJ2-1; 9 bases match TRBD1. J gave up 12 bases and V 0 bases, and 15 bases lay outside the gene matches. The CDR3 has 17 amino acids. Germline V gene data show CDR1 as LGHNA and CDR2 as YSLEER. This CDR3 is CASSQDLGTGRPGGQFF. Here the CDR3 DNA reads TGCGCCAGCAGCCAAGACCTCGGGACAGGGAGGCCCGGAGGGCAGTTCTTC.

The rearrangement joins TRBV5-1 to TRBJ2-4; D gene uncertain. Germline V gene sequence: CDR1 SGHRS, CDR2 YFSETQ. With 4 bases removed from V and 1 base from J, the gap between germline ends came to 6 bases. This CDR3 has 13 amino acids. This CDR3 is CASSTEAKNIQYF. CDR3 nucleotides: TGCGCCAGCAGCACCGAGGCCAAAAACATTCAGTACTTC.

This clone was counted only a few times. This chain uses TRBV5-4 with TRBJ1-5; no definite D call. V was cut by 2 bases and J by 0 bases, with 15 bases left in between. CDR1 SGHNT and CDR2 YYREEE come from the germline V gene (reference sequence). CDR3 size: 17 residues. CDR3 residues: CASSFSTAPDSNQPQHF. The CDR3, as DNA: TGTGCCAGCAGCTTCAGCACAGCACCCGATAGCAATCAGCCCCAGCATTTT.

This clone was observed a few times. The same CDR3 is also encoded by other DNA sequences in this sample. This chain joins TRBV19 and TRBJ1-5; D is undetermined. The V end lost 5 bases, the J end lost 4 bases, and 9 bases lay between the germline ends. The germline V gene has CDR1 LNHDA and CDR2 SQIVND (reference sequence). The CDR3 is 13 residues long. The CDR3 coding sequence is TGTGCCAGTAGTCGCGGAGGGAATCAGCCCCAGCATTTT. Its translation is CASSRGGNQPQHF.

The chain employs TRBV2 and TRBJ2-1; possible D gene TRBD1, 6 bases. Germline CDR1 SNHLY, CDR2 FYNNEI. CDR3 length equals 15 residues. V was shortened by 4 bases and J by 7 bases, with 17 bases between the two germline ends. As DNA, the CDR3 is TGTGCCAGCAGTGTGAGAGGGGGACCTTGGAATGAGCAGTTCTTC. Translation gives CASSVRGGPWNEQFF.

J is TRBJ1-4 and V is TRBV11-2; D perhaps matches TRBD1 (5 bases). The germline CDR1 and CDR2 sequences are SGHAT and FQNNGV. The ends were cut back, 4 bases at V and 0 bases at J, with 12 bases in the middle. The CDR3 sequence is 16 residues long. CDR3 sequence: CASSWSPGATNEKLFF. In DNA, the CDR3 is TGTGCCAGCAGCTGGAGTCCGGGGGCAACTAATGAAAAACTGTTTTTT.

The chain links TRBV9 to TRBJ2-3; 9 bases agree with TRBD2. Germline lookup yields CDR1 SGDLS and CDR2 YYNGEE. V was clipped by 3 bases and J by 3 bases; unmatched bases: 8. The CDR3 contains 16 residues. The CDR3 DNA follows: TGTGCCAGCAGCGCCCCTCTGGGACTAGCAACAGATACGCAGTATTTT. It translates to CASSAPLGLATDTQYF.

The J gene is TRBJ2-3, the V gene TRBV7-9, with 8 bases matching TRBD1. Germline V gene sequence: CDR1 SEHNR, CDR2 FQNEAQ (reference sequence). This CDR3 is 16 amino acids long. After removal of 2 bases from V and 2 bases from J, the junction contained 6 bases not matched to a gene. CDR3 amino acids: CASSLPTGDFTDTQYF. CDR3 coding DNA: TGTGCCAGCAGCTTACCGACAGGGGACTTCACAGATACGCAGTATTTT.

This clone was recorded at least ten times. V usage is TRBV7-2 and J usage is TRBJ1-2; D possibly corresponds to TRBD1 (6 bases). The germline CDR1 and CDR2 sequences are SGHTA and FQGNSA. Trimming removed 4 bases at V and 4 bases at J, with 13 bases between. CDR3 length: 14 residues. The CDR3 nucleotides are TGTGCCAGCAGCTCACAGACAGGAAGCTATGGCTACACCTTC. It codes for CASSSQTGSYGYTF.

The chain recombines TRBV10-3 with TRBJ1-5; D gene ambiguous. The V and J ends lost 8 bases and 2 bases respectively, with 13 bases between them. CDR1 and CDR2 from the germline V gene are ENHRY and SYGVKD. The CDR3 covers 14 residues. For the CDR3, the DNA is TGTGCCATCGCGGGGAATCCGGGCAATCAGCCCCAGCATTTT. It specifies CAIAGNPGNQPQHF.

V is TRBV25-1 and J is TRBJ2-2; a possible D gene is TRBD1 (5 bases). Germline CDR1 is MGHDK and CDR2 is SYGVNS. Trimming removed 3 bases from V and 6 bases from J, with 11 bases in between. There are 14 residues in the CDR3. As DNA, the CDR3 is TGTGCCAGCAGTGACAGGGTTGGTGCCGGGGAGCTGTTTTTT. This translates into CASSDRVGAGELFF.

The chain recombines TRBV5-1 with TRBJ2-4; TRBD2 matches at 16 bases. Trimming at V came to 4 bases and at J to 1 base, leaving 8 bases not matched to a gene. There are 19 residues in the CDR3. The germline CDR1 and CDR2 sequences are SGHRS and YFSETQ. The CDR3: CASSTGLAGGPGAKNIQYF. The DNA for the CDR3 is TGCGCCAGCAGCACGGGACTAGCGGGAGGGCCGGGGGCCAAAAACATTCAGTACTTC.

The chain is built from TRBV7-6 and TRBJ2-3; 7 bases agree with TRBD1. The V segment lost 5 bases and the J segment 0 bases; nucleotides outside the gene matches: 5. CDR3 size: 15 residues. From germline, CDR1 is SGHVS and CDR2 FNYEAQ. This CDR3 is CASSPSTGSTDTQYF. For the CDR3, the DNA is TGTGCCAGCAGCCCCTCGACAGGGAGCACAGATACGCAGTATTTT.

This chain joins TRBV6-5 and TRBJ1-4, with D perhaps matching TRBD1 (5 bases). Trimming stripped 7 bases from V and 3 bases from J, with 12 bases between. CDR1 and CDR2 (germline): MNHEY, SVGAGI. This CDR3 is built from 14 residues. The CDR3 sequence is CASMQGASNEKLFF. For the CDR3, the DNA is TGTGCCAGCATGCAAGGGGCGTCTAATGAAAAACTGTTTTTT.

V and J are TRBV7-9 and TRBJ2-1; TRBD2 agrees at 10 bases. V lost 4 bases to trimming and J lost 6 bases; unmatched junction nucleotides: 6. The germline CDR1 and CDR2 sequences are SEHNR and FQNEAQ (reference sequence). The CDR3 loop spans 15 amino acids. The CDR3 here is CASSSSGLAFNEQFF. CDR3 DNA: TGTGCCAGCAGCTCCTCGGGACTAGCGTTCAATGAGCAGTTCTTC.

The V call is TRBV5-1, the J call TRBJ2-2, with TRBD2 as a possible D gene (5 bases). The CDR3 spans 14 residues. Germline V CDR1 and CDR2: SGHRS, YFSETQ. Between the trimmed V and J ends, which lost 0 bases and 5 bases, there was a span of 8 bases. This chain's CDR3 is CASSLDGVTGELFF. Here the CDR3 DNA reads TGCGCCAGCAGCTTGGACGGGGTTACCGGGGAGCTGTTTTTT. The full variable domain, with the rest looked up from reference TRBV5-1 and TRBJ2-2, is KAGVTQTPRYLIKTRGQQVTLSCSPISGHRSVSWYQQTPGQGLQFLFEYFSETQRNKGNFPGRFSGRQFSNSRSEMNVSTLELGDSALYLCASSLDGVTGELFFGEGSRLTVL.

V is TRBV28 and J is TRBJ2-5; no definite D call. The V and J ends lost 6 bases and 7 bases respectively, with 18 bases between them. Germline CDR1 and CDR2: MDHEN and SYDVKM. This CDR3 comprises 14 residues. CDR3 in amino acids: CASSPGTQRGTQYF. CDR3 nucleotide sequence: TGTGCCAGCAGCCCGGGTACCCAACGCGGGACCCAGTACTTC.

This clone was picked up one time. The gene calls are TRBV15 and TRBJ2-5; tentative D call: TRBD2 (5 bases). V lost 2 bases to trimming and J lost 0 bases, with 13 bases between them. The CDR3 length is 16 residues. The germline gives CDR1 LNHNV, CDR2 YYDKDF (reference sequence). Here the CDR3 reads CATSRYEGLDQETQYF. The CDR3 nucleotides are TGTGCCACCAGCAGATACGAGGGATTGGACCAAGAGACCCAGTACTTC.

The chain recombines TRBV24-1 with TRBJ2-3; 9 bases are shared with TRBD1. Germline loops: CDR1 KGHDR, CDR2 SFDVKD. The length of the CDR3 is 13 residues. V shed 7 bases, J shed 4 bases, and the junction held 2 bases outside the gene matches. Here the CDR3 reads CATRDRGPDTQYF. CDR3 DNA sequence: TGTGCCACCAGGGACAGGGGCCCAGATACGCAGTATTTT.

The chain employs TRBV28 and TRBJ1-2; D not certain. Per germline, CDR1 MDHEN and CDR2 SYDVKM. V was trimmed by 2 bases and J by 7 bases, leaving 11 bases between them. The CDR3 has 13 residues. Here the CDR3 reads CASSLGQFGGYTF. CDR3 in DNA: TGTGCCAGCAGTTTAGGGCAGTTTGGTGGCTACACCTTC.

The genes are TRBV19 and TRBJ1-5; no firm D call. V was cut by 1 base and J by 3 bases, with 10 bases left in between. CDR3 size: 15 residues. CDR1 is LNHDA, CDR2 SQIVND, per germline (reference sequence). For the CDR3, the DNA is TGTGCCAGTAGTATAGGTAACCAGGTCAATCAGCCCCAGCATTTT. It encodes CASSIGNQVNQPQHF.

This chain links TRBV27 with TRBJ1-5; D is possibly TRBD1 (5 bases). Trimming shortened V by 2 bases and J by 5 bases, and 7 bases separated the two germline ends. The CDR3 spans 13 residues. Germline CDR1 MNHEY, CDR2 SMNVEV (reference sequence). In DNA, the CDR3 is TGTGCCAGCAGTTTACGGGGGGATCAGCCCCAGCATTTT. Its protein product is CASSLRGDQPQHF.